This T cell receptor (beta chain) was recorded in a study of blood T cell repertoires in COVID-19 (dated by TCRdb to the early 2020s). Context from the whole study: Samples from collaborators originated in the United States, Italy and Spain and spanned both the acute and convalescent phases of COVID-19. The material from the prospective study consisted of cDNA or gDNA derived from T cells, B-cell-depleted T cells, or PBMCs. Deeply sampled blood TCRbeta repertoires from subjects exposed to, actively infected with, or recovered from COVID-19 were included in the dataset. A freely available public database, intended as a resource for researchers studying the immune response to SARS-CoV-2, is where the repertoires were released. The samples were drawn from the first 160 participants of the ongoing ImmuneRACE study and from more than 1,000 subjects provided by 6 global collaborators. A de-identified subject ID, COVID-19 status, age in years and sex were almost always included in the sample metadata. Where available, HLA class I and class II types were obtained from metadata supplied by the sample provider rather than from assay-based typing.

TCRbeta CDR3 regions were amplified from genomic DNA by means of the immunoSEQ Assay, a bias-controlled multiplex PCR. As for the original processing: The number of nucleated cells in each sample was estimated from the amplification of reference gene primers within the assay. Sequence reads were collapsed and filtered to measure the absolute abundance of every unique TCRbeta CDR3 rearrangement. For each sample, productive Simpson clonality was calculated by taking the square root of Simpson's diversity index across productive rearrangements. TCRdb carries this immuneACCESS record with in-frame sequences only. Its versions omit some clonotypes, under half of them owing to an unresolved V gene in the studies checked, with the rest unexplained. D and trimming come from the DNA, and the V and J calls and clone size come from that table. The sample yields roughly 85,000 clones; 86% were counted once. The ten largest make up about 26% of the sample.

V is reduced by 6 bases and J by 4 bases, leaving a spacing of 8 bases between them. From the cysteine through the phenylalanine, the CDR3 covers 12 amino acids. The DNA shown is the 36-base CDR3, in frame from base 1. Note on this clone: What antigen it recognizes has not been identified. No quality values exist for individual bases; no much larger clone is one base distant.

Study-wide findings and limitations: The quantity of clinical and demographic metadata differed by source and by participant and was supplied without curation.

Collaborating institutions collected whole blood in K2EDTA tubes following their own protocols. For TCRbeta analysis, collaborator samples were shipped as frozen whole blood, as isolated PBMCs, or as DNA extracted from either sample type. What was sequenced was peripheral blood. The sequence was obtained from a man aged 45-65 years with active or convalescent COVID-19. The chain joins TRBV12-3 or TRBV12-4 to TRBJ2-3, with the D gene too uncertain to name. The DNA sequence is TGTGCCAGCAGACAATTGGCAGATACGCAGTATTTT. Its translation reads: CASRQLADTQYF.